These 20 T cell receptor beta chains were sequenced from one sample in a study of liver allograft versus peripheral blood T cells. Study information: Intrahepatic T cell receptor repertoires from transplanted livers were compared against repertoires in recipients' peripheral blood.

Each CDR3 protein gets one entry after TCRdb re-called the reads with MiXCR. The sample lists over 9,000 distinct CDR3 sequences, 25% to 30% occurring once. All receptors derive from a human patient who had a liver transplant. The graft donor may have contributed some T cells.

This clonotype is medium-sized by share. The chain couples TRBV6-2 or TRBV6-3 to TRBJ1-4; possible D gene TRBD1, 5 bases. Per the germline V gene, CDR1 is MNHEY and CDR2 is SVGEGT. Trimming shortened V by 6 bases and J by 8 bases, and 19 bases separated the two germline ends. CDR3 length equals 15 residues. CDR3 in amino acids: CASSSTRDSGEKLFF. The CDR3 coding sequence is TGTGCCAGCAGCTCCACTCGCGACAGCGGAGAAAAACTGTTTTTT.

The chain has TRBV28 and TRBJ2-5; 8 positions match TRBD1. Germline lookup yields CDR1 MDHEN and CDR2 SYDVKM. Unmatched junction bases numbered 5, after V lost 5 bases and J lost 6 bases. This CDR3 comprises 13 residues. The chain's CDR3 is CASSPQGAKTQYF. In DNA form, the CDR3 reads TGTGCCAGCAGTCCTCAGGGGGCCAAGACCCAGTACTTC.

As for this clonotype: A read error may be the cause here, since a much bigger clone is one base away. CDR3 sequence reads: CRGRDSSYEQYF. The CDR3 region has the DNA TGCAGAGGCCGGGACAGCTCCTACGAGCAGTACTTC. The rearrangement links TRBV29-1 to TRBJ2-7; 7 nucleotides align to TRBD1. Germline assignment: CDR1 SQVTM and CDR2 ANQGSEA. This CDR3 is built from 12 residues.

This clonotype was counted at least ten times. The CDR3 reads CASTTGTGIVQPQHF. In nucleotides, the CDR3 is TGTGCCAGCACCACCGGGACAGGGATCGTTCAGCCCCAGCATTTT. The chain links TRBV28 to TRBJ1-5, with 9 bases aligning to TRBD1. Germline V lookup: CDR1 MDHEN, CDR2 SYDVKM. V lost 7 bases to trimming and J lost 6 bases; unmatched junction nucleotides: 10. This CDR3 contains 15 residues.

This clonotype was found many times. The CDR3 sequence: CSPRDSLEYEQYF. The CDR3 DNA reads as TGCAGTCCCAGGGACTCCTTAGAGTACGAGCAGTACTTC. V gene TRBV20-1 combines with J gene TRBJ2-7; TRBD2 might be the D (6 bases). The CDR3 covers 13 residues. The V end was cut by 8 bases, the J end by 4 bases, with 18 bases between. Per germline, CDR1 DFQATT and CDR2 SNEGSKA (reference sequence).

This clonotype is termed medium-sized. V is TRBV27 and J is TRBJ2-7, with TRBD1 as a possible D gene (5 bases). The CDR3 extends over 13 amino acids. Germline V gene data show CDR1 as MNHEY and CDR2 as SMNVEV (reference sequence). V shed 5 bases and J shed 2 bases, with 10 bases lying between them. CDR3 residues: CASSRQRTYEQYF. CDR3 sequence (DNA): TGTGCCAGCAGTCGACAGCGCACCTACGAGCAGTACTTC.

The DNA for the CDR3 is TGTGCCAGCAGCGTGACTAGCGGGAGGGCAGATACGCAGTATTTT. Protein product: CASSVTSGRADTQYF. The chain links TRBV11-3 to TRBJ2-3, with 14 bases matching TRBD2. The CDR3 loop spans 15 amino acids. The V and J ends lost 5 bases and 4 bases, in that order; junction bases with no gene match: 2. Germline values: CDR1 SGHNT, CDR2 YENEEA. The full variable domain, in which reference TRBV11-3 and TRBJ2-3 provide the parts outside the CDR3, is EAGVVQSPRYKIIEKKQPVAFWCNPISGHNTLYWYLQNLGQGPELLIRYENEEAVDDSQLPKDRFSAERLKGVDSTLKIQPAELGDSAVYLCASSVTSGRADTQYFGPGTRLTVL.

In its sample, this clonotype ranks as medium-sized (0.01 to 0.1%). The genes are TRBV29-1 and TRBJ2-3; TRBD2 agrees at 7 bases. Germline CDR1 reads SQVTM; CDR2 reads ANQGSEA. Losses at the gene ends were 7 bases for V and 3 bases for J; bases not matched to a gene: 4. This CDR3 contains 12 residues. The CDR3 sequence is CSAGTTTDTQYF. The CDR3 nucleotides are TGCAGCGCTGGGACTACAACAGATACGCAGTATTTT.

Within the sample, this clonotype is medium-sized. The genes are TRBV10-3 and TRBJ1-2; perhaps TRBD1 as D (5 bases). Germline CDR1 and CDR2: ENHRY and SYGVKD. The V end lost 6 bases, the J end lost 4 bases, and 27 bases lay between the germline ends. The CDR3 consists of 18 residues. The CDR3 spells CAISALDRPVGKGYGYTF. The CDR3 bases are TGTGCCATCAGCGCCCTCGACAGACCTGTGGGGAAGGGCTATGGCTACACCTTC.

This clonotype was seen ten or more times. The V call is TRBV12-3 or TRBV12-4, the J call TRBJ1-3, with D unresolved. Trimming left V 4 bases short and J 0 bases short, with 22 bases between. The CDR3 covers 19 residues. CDR3 sequence reads: CASSSGLTALGGSGNTIYF. As DNA, the CDR3 is TGTGCCAGCAGTTCCGGTCTTACTGCTCTAGGAGGCTCTGGAAACACCATATATTTT.

By proportion, this clonotype is medium-sized (0.01 to 0.1%). This chain uses TRBV5-6 with TRBJ2-7, with 9 bases lining up with TRBD1. The trim removed 1 base at V and 12 bases at J, leaving 8 bases unmatched. The CDR3 sequence is 13 residues long. Germline CDR1 SGHDT, CDR2 YYEEEE. The CDR3 DNA reads as TGTGCCAGCAGCTTGTGGACAGGGGAACGGCGGTACTTC. It codes for CASSLWTGERRYF.

This clonotype was seen many times. V usage is TRBV6-6 and J usage is TRBJ1-5, with a weak D call TRBD1 (5 bases). The germline V gene has CDR1 MNHNY and CDR2 SVGAGI (reference sequence). The CDR3 sequence is 14 residues long. V was shortened by 4 bases and J by 3 bases, with 10 bases between the two germline ends. CDR3 sequence (DNA): TGTGCCAGCAGTTCCAACAGGAACAATCAGCCCCAGCATTTT. It codes for CASSSNRNNQPQHF.

This chain links TRBV3-1 with TRBJ2-1, with 12 bases fitting TRBD2. With 3 bases clipped from V and 2 bases from J, the junction kept 5 bases outside the gene matches. Germline assignment: CDR1 LGHDT and CDR2 YNNKEL (reference sequence). This CDR3 has 17 residues. Written as DNA, the CDR3 is TGTGCCAGCAGCCAGCAAGGGACTAGCGGGCCCTACAATGAGCAGTTCTTC. This encodes CASSQQGTSGPYNEQFF.

This clonotype is labeled medium-sized. The chain links TRBV19 to TRBJ1-5; TRBD1 matches 7 bases. CDR1 and CDR2 (germline): LNHDA, SQIVND (reference sequence). V shed 3 bases, J shed 2 bases, and the junction held 7 bases outside the gene matches. This CDR3 comprises 16 residues. CDR3 in amino acids: CASSIFTQGGNQPQHF. As DNA, the CDR3 is TGTGCCAGTAGTATCTTCACCCAGGGGGGCAATCAGCCCCAGCATTTT.

In this sample, this clonotype is medium-sized. This CDR3 is CASSSPTSGDNEQFF. DNA for the CDR3: TGTGCCAGCAGTTCCCCAACTAGCGGAGACAATGAGCAGTTCTTC. The chain employs TRBV6-5 and TRBJ2-1; 8 positions agree with TRBD2. The CDR3 runs to 15 residues. After removal of 4 bases from V and 5 bases from J, the junction contained 7 bases not matched to a gene. CDR1 and CDR2 (germline): MNHEY, SVGAGI.

In its sample, this clonotype ranks as medium-sized. The chain carries TRBV10-3 and TRBJ1-5; D not resolved. Trimming pared 3 bases from V and 4 bases from J, leaving 13 bases between. Germline V gene data show CDR1 as ENHRY and CDR2 as SYGVKD. The CDR3 is 15 amino acids. For the CDR3, the DNA is TGTGCCATCAGTGATTCGGGGAGAGCGAATCAGCCCCAGCATTTT. Amino acid sequence: CAISDSGRANQPQHF.

J is TRBJ1-2 and V is TRBV19; D is uncertain. From germline, CDR1 is LNHDA and CDR2 SQIVND (reference sequence). The CDR3 sequence is 13 residues long. The germline V and J ends were trimmed by 7 bases and 3 bases, with 12 bases remaining between them. The CDR3 reads CASKSPRHYGYTF. CDR3 in DNA: TGTGCCAGTAAATCACCGCGCCACTATGGCTACACCTTC. Based on the CDR3 plus reference TRBV19 and TRBJ1-2, the full variable domain is DGGITQSPKYLFRKEGQNVTLSCEQNLNHDAMYWYRQDPGQGLRLIYYSQIVNDFQKGDIAEGYSVSREKKESFPLTVTSAQKNPTAFYLCASKSPRHYGYTFGSGTRLTVV.

This clonotype is medium-sized (0.01 to 0.1%). The rearrangement links TRBV29-1 to TRBJ2-5; TRBD1 matches at 10 bases. Germline loops: CDR1 SQVTM, CDR2 ANQGSEA. The CDR3 totals 13 residues. J was trimmed by 3 bases and V by 7 bases; bases with no gene match: 5. The CDR3 DNA is TGCAGCGCTACCGGGACAGGGGAAGAGACCCAGTACTTC. Protein product: CSATGTGEETQYF.

This clonotype was detected once. This clone may be a read error of a much larger clone one base away. The CDR3 DNA reads as TGTGCCAGCTCACTCGGCTCTGAAACCCAGTACTTC. Protein: CASSLGSETQYF. This rearrangement joins TRBV18 to TRBJ2-5; the D is unclear. Germline V gives CDR1 KGHSH, CDR2 LQKENI. Trimming left V 4 bases short and J 8 bases short, with 11 bases between. This CDR3 contains 12 residues.

The chain employs TRBV2 and TRBJ1-6; TRBD1 matches 7 bases. V shed 6 bases and J 8 bases; nucleotides not matched to a gene: 4. CDR3 length: 13 amino acids. CDR1 is SNHLY and CDR2 is FYNNEI in the germline V gene. The CDR3 region is CASRQGMDSPLHF. DNA for the CDR3: TGTGCCAGCAGACAGGGGATGGATTCACCCCTCCACTTT.